This T cell receptor (beta chain) emerged from a study of beta chain features in type 1 diabetes. Study results and caveats: Type 1 diabetes patients showed fewer insertions and more deletions at VDJ junctions. Comparison showed that naive, central memory and Treg TCRB repertoires appeared more similar among patients than among healthy donors.

As every portion of the isolated RNA was reverse transcribed, the sequencing read expressed TCRB transcripts. This table comes from immunoSEQ multiplex PCR, and its TCRdb copy is limited to in-frame clones, with some not included. The sample has around 340,000 clones; less than 20% are singletons. The CDR3 has 14 amino acids. With 10 bases removed from V and 1 base from J, the gap between germline ends came to 14 bases. Germline CDR1 and CDR2: SNHLY and FYNNEI. In the case of this clone: Its cognate antigen is unknown.

Using CD45RO/CCR7/CD25/CD127/CD95/CD27, CD4+ naive, central memory, regulatory and stem cell-like memory cells were sorted. The rearrangement joins TRBV2 to TRBJ2-1; a possible D gene is TRBD2 (6 bases). The sequenced material came from naive CD4+ T cells from blood. The sequence was collected from a woman aged 18-29 years in good health. CDR3 loop: CAIPRDLSYNEQFF. As DNA, the CDR3 is TGTGCCATACCCCGGGACTTATCCTACAATGAGCAGTTCTTC.